The 3 T cell receptor beta chains reported below all come from one sample, sequenced in a study of cytomegalovirus exposure and HLA in healthy donors. It was with 60 Vbeta and 13 Jbeta primers that the PCR ran. The data were produced by immunoSEQ multiplex PCR, yet TCRdb's version contains in-frame clones alone and is incomplete. The table records about 130,000 clones, 77% of them present only once. The sequenced material came from PBMCs. These receptors were taken from a man aged 25 to 45 in good health and CMV-seronegative.

This clone was seen only a few times. It is unclear where the CDR3 begins or ends on the DNA, so no DNA is shown, and the CDR3 is as TCRdb lists it. V gene TRBV21-1 combines with J gene TRBJ2-1; TRBD2 is taken as the D call from the table, unchecked against the DNA. TRBV21-1 is assigned pseudogene status. The CDR3 sequence runs 16 residues, both termini included. CDR3 region: CASSKVGSGSYNEQFF.

The V call is TRBV2, the J call TRBJ1-1; tentative D call: TRBD1 (6 bases). The V end lost 2 bases, the J end lost 5 bases, and 12 bases lay between the germline ends. Germline lookup yields CDR1 SNHLY and CDR2 FYNNEI. The CDR3 consists of 14 residues. CDR3 region: CASSEWNRVTEAFF. The CDR3 nucleotides are TGTGCCAGCAGTGAATGGAACAGGGTTACTGAAGCTTTCTTT. The complete variable domain, with remaining parts taken from reference TRBV2 and TRBJ1-1, reads EPEVTQTPSHQVTQMGQEVILRCVPISNHLYFYWYRQILGQKVEFLVSFYNNEISEKSEIFDDQFSVERPDGSNFTLKIRSTKLEDSAMYFCASSEWNRVTEAFFGQGTRLTVV.

The chain employs TRBV5-8 and TRBJ2-1; 13 bases agree with TRBD2. J lost 7 bases, V lost 3 bases, and 4 bases had no gene match. Germline V gene lookup returns CDR1 SGHTS and CDR2 YDEGEE. CDR3 length equals 15 residues. The CDR3 region has the DNA TGTGCCAGCAGCTGGTCGACTAGCGGGAGGAATGAGCAGTTCTTC. Its protein is CASSWSTSGRNEQFF.